The rows below give T cell receptor beta chains drawn from one sample of a study of T cells in Graves' hyperthyroidism and ophthalmopathy. TCRdb re-called the multiplex PCR reads through MiXCR, storing one row per CDR3 protein. The sample shows some 180,000 distinct CDR3 sequences, over 15% of them seen only once. Sequencing was done on a sample of blood. These receptors all come from a woman in her forties or fifties with Graves' hyperthyroidism. Each CDR3 is given with its conserved first and last residue. Each record gives: V gene, D gene, clone size, J gene, CDR3 protein, CDR3 DNA. A D gene is named only where the DNA matches it firmly. For some rows the clone size is stated as once, few or many, or as a class when expanded; others skip it.

v_call: TRBV6-6
d_call: NA
clone_size: many
j_call: TRBJ1-1
cdr3_aa: CASSYFPLVGPLGAFF
cdr3_nt: TGTGCCAGCAGTTACTTCCCTCTTGTGGGACCCTTGGGAGCTTTCTTT

v_call: TRBV25-1
d_call: NA
clone_size: many
j_call: TRBJ2-7
cdr3_aa: CASSEYGSSYEQYF
cdr3_nt: TGTGCCAGCAGTGAATACGGTAGCTCCTACGAGCAGTACTTC

v_call: TRBV2
d_call: TRBD1
clone_size: many
j_call: TRBJ1-6
cdr3_aa: CATGTGGPPLHF
cdr3_nt: TGTGCCACCGGGACAGGGGGACCACCCCTCCACTTT

v_call: TRBV19
d_call: NA
clone_size: NA
j_call: TRBJ1-3
cdr3_aa: CASSIPARASSGNTIYF
cdr3_nt: TGTGCCAGTAGTATTCCGGCGAGGGCAAGCTCTGGAAACACCATATATTTT

v_call: TRBV3-1
d_call: TRBD2
clone_size: many
j_call: TRBJ2-7
cdr3_aa: CASSPWGGVYEQYF
cdr3_nt: TGTGCCAGCAGCCCCTGGGGGGGGGTCTACGAGCAGTACTTC

v_call: TRBV12-3/TRBV12-4
d_call: TRBD2
clone_size: few
j_call: TRBJ2-5
cdr3_aa: CASSLPTGTKRETQYF
cdr3_nt: TGTGCCAGCAGTCTCCCAACCGGGACTAAGAGGGAGACCCAGTACTTC

v_call: TRBV4-1
d_call: TRBD1
clone_size: NA
j_call: TRBJ2-1
cdr3_aa: CASSQPPGQGASEQFF
cdr3_nt: TGCGCCAGCAGCCAACCCCCGGGACAGGGGGCTTCGGAGCAGTTCTTC

v_call: TRBV4-1
d_call: NA
clone_size: few
j_call: TRBJ1-5
cdr3_aa: CASSKTGLDQPQHF
cdr3_nt: TGCGCCAGCAGCAAAACAGGGTTGGATCAGCCCCAGCATTTT

v_call: TRBV13
d_call: TRBD2
clone_size: many
j_call: TRBJ2-7
cdr3_aa: CASSSRREGYEQYF
cdr3_nt: TGTGCCAGCAGCTCCCGGCGGGAGGGATACGAGCAGTACTTC

v_call: TRBV27
d_call: NA
clone_size: many
j_call: TRBJ2-7
cdr3_aa: CASSTGPSPSYEQYF
cdr3_nt: TGTGCCAGCAGTACCGGTCCCAGTCCCAGCTACGAGCAGTACTTC

v_call: TRBV3-1
d_call: TRBD1
clone_size: NA
j_call: TRBJ1-5
cdr3_aa: CASSQTQGARQPQHF
cdr3_nt: TGTGCCAGCAGCCAAACACAGGGGGCTCGGCAGCCCCAGCATTTT

v_call: TRBV7-6
d_call: NA
clone_size: many
j_call: TRBJ2-7
cdr3_aa: CASSLAPPGEFGYEQYF
cdr3_nt: TGTGCCAGCAGCTTAGCGCCCCCAGGGGAATTTGGTTACGAGCAGTACTTC

v_call: TRBV11-3
d_call: TRBD1
clone_size: NA
j_call: TRBJ2-5
cdr3_aa: CASSSGQGVTQYF
cdr3_nt: TGTGCCAGCAGTTCGGGACAGGGGGTGACCCAGTACTTC